This T cell receptor (beta chain) comes out of a study of blood T cell repertoires in COVID-19. Study background: PBMCs, B-cell-depleted T cells, or T cells were the source of the cDNA or gDNA that made up the material.

Germline values: CDR1 GTSNPN, CDR2 SVGIG (reference sequence). CDR3 length equals 16 residues. The V end lost 3 bases, the J end lost 1 base, and 18 bases lay between the germline ends. Original methodology: Reference gene primer amplification yielded estimated nucleated cell counts. Generated by immunoSEQ multiplex PCR, the TCRdb table keeps only in-frame clones and is missing some. That table gives V, J and clone size, and the DNA gave D and trimming. This sample has 200,000 to 250,000 clones, with about 87% found just once. The table lists this clone with a few counts. Seattle cases were enrolled at active infection and followed longitudinally.

Sequences were obtained from peripheral blood. The chain combines TRBV30 with TRBJ1-1; D is ambiguous. The TCR sequence derives from a man aged 25-45 years with COVID-19, enrolled during active disease. The CDR3 DNA sequence: TGTGCCTGGAGCGGCATGGCAGGCAATCAGAACACTGAAGCTTTCTTT. Protein sequence: CAWSGMAGNQNTEAFF.